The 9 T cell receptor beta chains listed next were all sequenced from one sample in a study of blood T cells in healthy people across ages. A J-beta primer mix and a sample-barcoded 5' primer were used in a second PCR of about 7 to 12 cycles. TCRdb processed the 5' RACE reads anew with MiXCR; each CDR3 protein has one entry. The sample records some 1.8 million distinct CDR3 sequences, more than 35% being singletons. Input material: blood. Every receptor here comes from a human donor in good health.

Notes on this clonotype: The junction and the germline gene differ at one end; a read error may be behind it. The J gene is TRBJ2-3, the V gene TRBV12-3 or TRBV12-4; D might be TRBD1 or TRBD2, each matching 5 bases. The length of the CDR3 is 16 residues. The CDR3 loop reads CANSWQTGPDTDTQYF. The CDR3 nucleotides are TGTGCCAACAGTTGGCAAACGGGACCAGACACAGATACGCAGTATTTT.

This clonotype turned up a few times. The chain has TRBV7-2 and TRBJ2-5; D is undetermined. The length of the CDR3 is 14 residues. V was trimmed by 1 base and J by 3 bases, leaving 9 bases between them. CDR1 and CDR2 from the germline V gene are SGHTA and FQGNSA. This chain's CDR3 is CASSLVVLEETQYF. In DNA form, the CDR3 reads TGTGCCAGCAGCTTAGTGGTGTTAGAAGAGACCCAGTACTTC.

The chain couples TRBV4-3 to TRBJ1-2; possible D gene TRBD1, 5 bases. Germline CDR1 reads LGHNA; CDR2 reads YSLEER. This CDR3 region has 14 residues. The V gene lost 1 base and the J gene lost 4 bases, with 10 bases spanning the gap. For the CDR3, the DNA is TGCGCCAGCAGCCAAGCCTCAGGGCTCTATGGCTACACCTTC. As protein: CASSQASGLYGYTF.

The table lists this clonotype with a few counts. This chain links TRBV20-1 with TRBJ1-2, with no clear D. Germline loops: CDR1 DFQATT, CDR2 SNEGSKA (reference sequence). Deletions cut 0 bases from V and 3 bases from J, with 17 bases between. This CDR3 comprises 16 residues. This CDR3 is CSARDLFGGPHYGYTF. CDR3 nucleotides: TGCAGTGCTAGAGATCTTTTCGGTGGCCCCCACTATGGCTACACCTTC.

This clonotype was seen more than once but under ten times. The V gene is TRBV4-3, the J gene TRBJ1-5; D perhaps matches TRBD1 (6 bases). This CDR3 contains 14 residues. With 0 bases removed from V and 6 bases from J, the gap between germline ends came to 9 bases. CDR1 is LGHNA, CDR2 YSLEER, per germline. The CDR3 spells CASSQDSGAQPQHF. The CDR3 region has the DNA TGCGCCAGCAGCCAAGATTCGGGGGCTCAGCCCCAGCATTTT.

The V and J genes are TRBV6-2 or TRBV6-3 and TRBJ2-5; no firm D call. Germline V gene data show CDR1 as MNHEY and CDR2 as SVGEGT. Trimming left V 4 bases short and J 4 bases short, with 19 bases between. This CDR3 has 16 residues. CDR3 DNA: TGTGCCAGCAGTTTAGACCCGGGTCCCACCCCAGAGACCCAGTACTTC. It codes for CASSLDPGPTPETQYF.

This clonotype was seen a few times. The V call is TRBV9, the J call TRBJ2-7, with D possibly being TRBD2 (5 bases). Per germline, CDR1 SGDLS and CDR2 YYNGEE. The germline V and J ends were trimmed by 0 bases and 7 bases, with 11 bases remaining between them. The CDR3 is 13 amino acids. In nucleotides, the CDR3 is TGTGCCAGCAGCGTAGGTGGAGGAACGGAGCAGTACTTC. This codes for CASSVGGGTEQYF.

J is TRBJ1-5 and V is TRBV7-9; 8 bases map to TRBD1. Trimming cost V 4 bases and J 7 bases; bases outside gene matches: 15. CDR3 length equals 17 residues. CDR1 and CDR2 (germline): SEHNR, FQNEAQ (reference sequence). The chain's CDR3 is CASSSYRTGRLRQPQHF. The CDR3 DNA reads TGTGCCAGCAGCTCTTATAGGACAGGGAGGTTGCGCCAGCCCCAGCATTTT.

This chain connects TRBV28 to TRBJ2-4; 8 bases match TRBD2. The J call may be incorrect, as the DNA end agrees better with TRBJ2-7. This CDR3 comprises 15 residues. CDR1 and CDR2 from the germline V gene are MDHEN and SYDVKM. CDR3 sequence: CASSDQRGSPYEQYF. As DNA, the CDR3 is TGTGCCAGCAGTGACCAGCGGGGGTCCCCCTACGAGCAGTACTTC.